The entry below gives a single TCR beta chain sequence along with its context. CDR1 is LGHDT, CDR2 YNNKEL, per germline (reference sequence). With V trimmed by 4 bases and J by 3 bases, 4 bases remained unmatched. The CDR3 sequence is 15 residues long. The data were taken from a study of blood T cell repertoires in COVID-19. In the study overall: Acute and convalescent COVID-19 samples came from the United States, Italy and Spain. PBMCs, B-cell-depleted T cells, or T cells were the source of the cDNA or gDNA that made up the material.

In the original processing: Reference gene primer amplification gave estimated nucleated cell counts. The protocol was immunoSEQ multiplex PCR, while the TCRdb copy is restricted to in-frame clones and leaves out a portion. The DNA was the basis for D and trimming; V, J and clone size are from that table. The data hold 95,000 to 100,000 clones, with about 90% observed a single time. The chain recombines TRBV3-1 (or the pseudogene TRBV3-2) with TRBJ1-2, with 11 bases identical to TRBD1. The sequence was obtained from a woman aged 25 to 39 with acute or convalescent COVID-19. Sequences were obtained from peripheral blood. The DNA of the CDR3 is TGTGCCAGCAGCCCTCGGACAGGGGGCGACTATGGCTACACCTTC. This translates into CASSPRTGGDYGYTF.